Listed here are 5 T cell receptor beta chains from one sample, sequenced in a study of blood T cell repertoires in COVID-19. Produced via immunoSEQ multiplex PCR; TCRdb's table is partial and in-frame only. This table has over 400,000 clones, 70% to 90% appearing once. The sample comprised PBMCs or T cells enriched from blood (not recorded which). These receptors were obtained from a woman aged 55-70 years who had recovered from COVID-19.

V usage is TRBV9 and J usage is TRBJ2-2, with D perhaps matching TRBD1 (6 bases). Between the trimmed V and J ends, which lost 4 bases and 6 bases, there was a span of 10 bases. The CDR3 spans 13 residues. CDR1 and CDR2 from the germline V gene are SGDLS and YYNGEE. The CDR3 is CASSSAGAGELFF. CDR3 nucleotide sequence: TGTGCCAGCAGCTCAGCAGGGGCCGGGGAGCTGTTTTTT.

This sequence joins TRBV5-4 and TRBJ2-2, with TRBD1 matching over 7 bases. This CDR3 comprises 18 residues. J lost 3 bases, V lost 2 bases, and 13 bases had no gene match. Germline assignment: CDR1 SGHNT and CDR2 YYREEE (reference sequence). CDR3 sequence reads: CASSFPPGRGIHTGELFF. The CDR3 DNA is TGTGCCAGCAGCTTCCCCCCGGGCAGGGGGATTCACACCGGGGAGCTGTTTTTT. The full variable domain, rest sourced from reference TRBV5-4 and TRBJ2-2, is ETGVTQSPTHLIKTRGQQVTLRCSSQSGHNTVSWYQQALGQGPQFIFQYYREEENGRGNFPPRFSGLQFPNYSSELNVNALELDDSALYLCASSFPPGRGIHTGELFFGEGSRLTVL.

Concerning this clone itself: Other DNA sequences in the sample encode the same CDR3. The CDR3 protein is CASSFGSNQPQHF. The CDR3 DNA is TGTGCCAGCAGTTTCGGGAGCAATCAGCCCCAGCATTTT. V and J are TRBV12-3 or TRBV12-4 and TRBJ1-5; D unclear. The length of the CDR3 is 13 residues. V was shortened by 3 bases and J by 1 base, with 4 bases between the two germline ends.

This clone has just a few counts. The CDR3 sequence: CATSDSGSTNGELFF. In nucleotides, the CDR3 is TGTGCCACCAGTGATTCGGGATCTACCAACGGGGAGCTGTTTTTT. The chain joins TRBV24-1 to TRBJ2-2; the D gene is possibly TRBD2 (5 bases). The germline V gene has CDR1 KGHDR and CDR2 SFDVKD. The CDR3 is 15 amino acids. Trimming took off 2 bases at V and 7 bases at J, with 13 bases between the two ends.

This rearrangement joins TRBV12-5 to TRBJ1-2, with 11 bases fitting TRBD1. From germline, CDR1 is LGHNT and CDR2 FRNRAP. The CDR3 totals 15 residues. Trimming took 4 bases from V and 8 from J; bases not matched to a gene: 9. The CDR3 region has the DNA TGTGCTAGTGGTTCCCCCGGACAGGGGGCGCGAGGCTACACCTTC. Translated: CASGSPGQGARGYTF.